This T cell receptor (gamma chain) is drawn from a study of gamma delta lymphoproliferative disorders and STAT genes. Looking at the study overall: The LymphoTrack Dx TCRG Assay amplified gamma chains from at least 50 ng of genomic DNA. For the delta chain, EuroClonality-NGS standard procedure was applied. General observations from the study: In whole-repertoire clustering, gamma separated patients from controls, unlike delta. Nearly all major patient gamma and delta clonotypes were public; only a couple of gamma clonotypes were disease-private.

TCRdb used CATT to re-call clones from the multiplex PCR reads. Found here are about 2,000 gamma-chain clones, about a fifth of them singletons; the top ten hold roughly 33%. Genomic DNA from isolated PBMCs served as the sequencing template. By frequency in the sample, this clone is large. Its antigen is as yet unknown. The limits of the CDR3 on the DNA are not certain, so only TCRdb's listed CDR3 is given. Including both end residues, the CDR3 is 17 amino acids long. The sequencing sample was made of blood. This clonotype originated in a human donor in good health. With the J gene uncalled, the V gene is TRGV11. TRGV11 counts as an open reading frame of uncertain function. Here the CDR3 reads CTTVPAGLGTPYYKKLF.